Given below is one T cell receptor (beta chain) in context. As handled by the study authors: Counts of nucleated cells, estimated from reference gene primer amplification, were obtained. Only in-frame clones appear in the TCRdb table, and some are missing; sequencing was by immunoSEQ multiplex PCR. V and J calls and clone size follow that table, whereas D and trimming were derived from the DNA. The data contain over 30,000 clones, roughly 90% of them singletons. The data stem from a study of blood T cell repertoires in COVID-19. The overall study: T cells, B-cell-depleted T cells, or PBMCs supplied cDNA or gDNA.

The CDR3 is made up of 14 amino acids. V lost 4 bases and J lost 4; bases outside the gene matches: 5. Germline CDR1 MRHNA, CDR2 SNTAGT. This chain uses TRBV6-4 with TRBJ1-2; 8 bases line up with TRBD1. The clonotype originates from a man between 65 and 85 years old with acute or convalescent COVID-19. Sequenced: peripheral blood. In DNA form, the CDR3 reads TGTGCCAGCAGTGCCCAGGGGGCAGGCTATGGCTACACCTTC. This codes for CASSAQGAGYGYTF.